This TCR beta chain was documented in a study of cytomegalovirus exposure and HLA in healthy donors. Study overall: The 120 validation repertoires were produced on the same platform as the 650 or so repertoires of the first cohort. This was reported in a later analysis. Study findings and constraints: It was reported that the classifier diagnosed cytomegalovirus status with high specificity and sensitivity in both the original and validation cohorts. One later analysis, an examination of the approximately 120 validation repertoires, found that first-cohort TCR clusters tended to co-occur in them.

Germline lookup yields CDR1 LNHNV and CDR2 YYDKDF (reference sequence). The length of the CDR3 is 17 residues. V shed 2 bases and J 0 bases; nucleotides not matched to a gene: 3. As concerns this clone: As yet, its antigen is unknown.

While the first cohort had 600 to 800 subjects, the donors belonged to the separate validation cohort of roughly 130 subjects. TCRdb's copy holds only in-frame clones and misses some; the assay was immunoSEQ multiplex PCR. The table has 250,000 or so clones, 90% seen once. Sample: PBMCs. This TCR derives from a woman under 30 in good health and CMV-seronegative. The V gene is TRBV15, the J gene TRBJ2-3; 12 bases are shared with TRBD2. In DNA form, the CDR3 reads TGTGCCACCAGCAGACTAGCGGGGGGGGTTAGCACAGATACGCAGTATTTT. As protein: CATSRLAGGVSTDTQYF.